A single sample is the source of the 20 T cell receptor beta chains below, sequenced in a study of technical replicates of blood from several donors (dated 2017 in TCRdb). The protocol used for the library was the immunoSEQ multiplex PCR assay. The source is immuneACCESS, and TCRdb retained only in-frame sequences with V and J called. Part of the clones is not carried over; for the studies checked, unresolved V genes explain less than half of this, and the remainder is unexplained. The sample has tens of thousands of clones on record, almost 97% of them singletons. The top ten constitute about 0.34% of the sample. The sequenced sample consisted of T cells isolated from PBMCs. Receptor source: a human donor in good health.

V is TRBV27 and J is TRBJ2-1, with TRBD2 matching 9 bases. Unmatched junction bases numbered 5, after V lost 6 bases and J lost 8 bases. The CDR3 sequence is 13 residues long. The germline V gene encodes CDR1 MNHEY and CDR2 SMNVEV (reference sequence). The CDR3 loop reads CASSLAGSDEQFF. Written as DNA, the CDR3 is TGTGCCAGCAGCCTAGCGGGATCGGATGAGCAGTTCTTC.

The rearrangement joins TRBV2 to TRBJ1-4; no reliable D call. Trimming pared 6 bases from V and 7 bases from J, leaving 6 bases between. The CDR3 covers 11 residues. CDR1 and CDR2 (germline): SNHLY, FYNNEI. The CDR3 loop is CASRGSEKLFF. The CDR3, as DNA: TGTGCCAGCAGAGGGAGTGAAAAACTGTTTTTT.

The gene calls are TRBV7-9 and TRBJ2-1, with TRBD2 identical over 12 bases. Trimming took 5 bases from V and 0 from J; bases not matched to a gene: 2. The CDR3 sequence is 16 residues long. Germline assignment: CDR1 SEHNR and CDR2 FQNEAQ (reference sequence). DNA of the CDR3: TGTGCCAGCAGCCCGACTAGCGGGGGCTCCTACAATGAGCAGTTCTTC. Translating gives CASSPTSGGSYNEQFF. Variable domain in full (rest from reference TRBV7-9 and TRBJ2-1): DTGVSQNPRHKITKRGQNVTFRCDPISEHNRLYWYRQTLGQGPEFLTYFQNEAQLEKSRLLSDRFSAERPKGSFSTLEIQRTEQGDSAMYLCASSPTSGGSYNEQFFGPGTRLTVL.

In this sample, this clone turned up once. This chain uses TRBV14 with TRBJ2-5; 11 nucleotides align to TRBD2. The CDR3 consists of 17 residues. Germline CDR1 is SGHDN and CDR2 is FVKESK. The trim removed 4 bases at V and 5 bases at J, leaving 12 bases unmatched. CDR3 sequence: CASSPWIAGGPGETQYF. In DNA, the CDR3 is TGTGCCAGCAGCCCTTGGATAGCGGGAGGGCCTGGGGAGACCCAGTACTTC.

The chain links TRBV5-6 to TRBJ2-1; the match to TRBD2 covers 7 bases. With V trimmed by 4 bases and J by 7 bases, 11 bases remained unmatched. Germline V lookup: CDR1 SGHDT, CDR2 YYEEEE. CDR3 length equals 15 residues. The CDR3 nucleotides are TGTGCCAGCAGCCCGGTGGCGGGAGCTGGTAATGAGCAGTTCTTC. As protein: CASSPVAGAGNEQFF.

This clone was found once. The CDR3 DNA sequence: TGTGCCAGCAGCGATGACAGGGATAATCCCTACGAGCAGTACTTC. Amino acid sequence: CASSDDRDNPYEQYF. The gene calls are TRBV11-2 and TRBJ2-7; TRBD1 matches 7 bases. There are 15 residues in the CDR3. Germline CDR1 reads SGHAT; CDR2 reads FQNNGV. V lost 5 bases and J lost 2; bases outside the gene matches: 9.

V usage is TRBV5-4 and J usage is TRBJ2-3; 7 bases are shared with TRBD1. The CDR3 is 12 residues long. V lost 4 bases to trimming and J lost 6 bases; unmatched junction nucleotides: 2. CDR1 and CDR2 from the germline V gene are SGHNT and YYREEE (reference sequence). The CDR3 here is CASSVTGDTQYF. CDR3 bases: TGTGCCAGCAGCGTGACAGGGGATACGCAGTATTTT.

This clone showed up just once. The gene calls are TRBV28 and TRBJ2-2, with TRBD1 identical over 8 bases. J lost 1 base, V lost 5 bases, and 6 bases had no gene match. This CDR3 region has 16 residues. Germline assignment: CDR1 MDHEN and CDR2 SYDVKM. This CDR3 reads CASSLLTGVNTGELFF. The CDR3 coding sequence is TGTGCCAGCAGTCTCCTGACAGGGGTGAACACCGGGGAGCTGTTTTTT.

This chain connects TRBV4-3 to TRBJ2-7; 10 bases match TRBD2. Germline trimming cut 3 bases from V and 7 bases from J; bases unmatched to any gene: 12. CDR3 length equals 16 residues. The germline CDR1 and CDR2 sequences are LGHNA and YSLEER. The CDR3 protein is CASSQGAGGPSGEQYF. In nucleotides, the CDR3 is TGCGCCAGCAGCCAGGGAGCGGGAGGGCCCTCGGGGGAGCAGTACTTC.

The chain has TRBV6-5 and TRBJ2-2; 7 bases line up with TRBD1. Germline CDR1 and CDR2: MNHEY and SVGAGI. There are 12 residues in the CDR3. Germline trimming cut 6 bases from V and 6 bases from J; bases unmatched to any gene: 1. The CDR3 DNA reads as TGTGCCAGCAGCGGGACAGCCGGGGAGCTGTTTTTT. Protein sequence: CASSGTAGELFF.

The rearrangement uses TRBV28 and TRBJ1-5; D uncertain. V lost 3 bases and J 0 bases, leaving 12 bases between the germline ends. The CDR3 totals 16 residues. Germline V CDR1 and CDR2: MDHEN, SYDVKM. CDR3: CASSLLLTVSNQPQHF. The CDR3 DNA follows: TGTGCCAGCAGTTTGCTCCTAACAGTTAGCAATCAGCCCCAGCATTTT.

The chain uses TRBV27 and TRBJ2-1; D gene ambiguous. The V gene's germline CDR1 is MNHEY and CDR2 SMNVEV (reference sequence). V shed 0 bases and J shed 4 bases, with 10 bases lying between them. The CDR3 is 15 residues long. CDR3 loop: CASSLSGAAYNEQFF. CDR3 coding DNA: TGTGCCAGCAGTTTATCTGGAGCAGCTTACAATGAGCAGTTCTTC.

V is TRBV5-1 and J is TRBJ2-7, with D possibly TRBD1 on 7 matching bases. This CDR3 is built from 15 residues. V was pared by 4 bases and J by 1 base, with 15 bases between. CDR1 is SGHRS and CDR2 is YFSETQ in the germline V gene. The DNA of the CDR3 is TGCGCCAGCAGCATTCAGGGGGGCCCTTCCTACGAGCAGTACTTC. Translation: CASSIQGGPSYEQYF.

V and J are TRBV19 and TRBJ2-1, with D perhaps matching TRBD2 (6 bases). Deletions cut 5 bases from V and 11 bases from J, with 13 bases between. The length of the CDR3 is 12 residues. The germline V gene encodes CDR1 LNHDA and CDR2 SQIVND (reference sequence). CDR3 sequence reads: CASSLGTPKQFF. DNA of the CDR3: TGTGCCAGTAGTCTCGGGACTCCCAAGCAGTTCTTC.

This sequence joins TRBV11-2 and TRBJ2-7, with D possibly being TRBD2 (6 bases). The CDR3 sequence is 13 residues long. Germline CDR1 SGHAT, CDR2 FQNNGV. The V and J ends lost 5 bases and 7 bases respectively, with 15 bases between them. This CDR3 is CASSAPWGGEQYF. The CDR3 DNA is TGTGCCAGCAGCGCTCCTTGGGGAGGAGAGCAGTACTTC.

J is TRBJ1-1 and V is TRBV28; a possible D gene is TRBD1 (6 bases). The CDR3 covers 13 residues. Germline-derived CDR1 and CDR2 are MDHEN and SYDVKM. V was cut by 8 bases and J by 1 base, with 11 bases left in between. The CDR3 loop reads CASRRGRNTEAFF. CDR3 coding DNA: TGTGCCAGCCGAAGGGGGAGGAACACTGAAGCTTTCTTT.

This clone was counted once. The V gene is TRBV5-1, the J gene TRBJ1-1; tentatively, D is TRBD1 (6 bases). CDR3 size: 14 residues. Trimming shortened V by 5 bases and J by 9 bases, and 20 bases separated the two germline ends. Germline-derived CDR1 and CDR2 are SGHRS and YFSETQ. CDR3 sequence (DNA): TGCGCCAGCAGATTTAACAGGGTACCGTTACAAGCTTTCTTT. Translated, it gives CASRFNRVPLQAFF.

This chain links TRBV6-1 with TRBJ1-3, with a weak D call TRBD1 (6 bases). Trimming took 10 bases from V and 4 from J, leaving 14 bases between them. The CDR3 spans 13 residues. CDR1 is MNHNS, CDR2 SASEGT, per germline. CDR3 sequence (DNA): TGTGCCATCGAGGGGAGGGGGGGAAACACCATATATTTT. Translating it yields CAIEGRGGNTIYF.

The chain employs TRBV25-1 and TRBJ2-1; 10 nucleotides agree with TRBD2. With V trimmed by 6 bases and J by 6 bases, 14 bases remained unmatched. Per the germline V gene, CDR1 is MGHDK and CDR2 is SYGVNS. The CDR3 is 17 residues long. The CDR3 nucleotides read TGTGCCAGCAGACCAAATCGAGGGACTAGCGATTCCAATGAGCAGTTCTTC. It yields the protein CASRPNRGTSDSNEQFF.

The genes are TRBV9 and TRBJ2-2; 10 bases align to TRBD2. Trimming took 4 bases from V and 4 from J; bases not matched to a gene: 4. From germline, CDR1 is SGDLS and CDR2 YYNGEE. The CDR3 consists of 15 residues. The CDR3 loop reads CASSLSGRPTGELFF. The CDR3, as DNA: TGTGCCAGCAGCCTTAGCGGGAGGCCCACCGGGGAGCTGTTTTTT.